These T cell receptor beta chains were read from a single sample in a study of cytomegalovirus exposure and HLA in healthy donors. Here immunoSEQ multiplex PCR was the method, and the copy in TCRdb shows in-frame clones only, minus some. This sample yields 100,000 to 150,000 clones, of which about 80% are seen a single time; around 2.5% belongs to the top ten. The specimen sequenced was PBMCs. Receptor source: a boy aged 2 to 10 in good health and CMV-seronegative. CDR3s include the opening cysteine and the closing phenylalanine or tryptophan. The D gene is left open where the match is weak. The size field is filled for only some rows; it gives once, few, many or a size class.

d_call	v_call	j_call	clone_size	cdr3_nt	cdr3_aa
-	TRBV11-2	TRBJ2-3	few	TGTGCCAGCAGCTTAGCCGGGATCCGCACAGATACGCAGTATTTT	CASSLAGIRTDTQYF
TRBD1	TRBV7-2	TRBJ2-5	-	TGTGCCAGCAGCTCCAGGGACAGGTTAAGGTCGGAGACCCAGTACTTC	CASSSRDRLRSETQYF
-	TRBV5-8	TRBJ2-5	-	TGTGCCAGCAGATGGGGCCTGGAGGGTACCCAGTACTTC	CASRWGLEGTQYF
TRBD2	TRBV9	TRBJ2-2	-	TGTGCCAGCAGCGTAGCGGGAGGGTACGACACCGGGGAGCTGTTTTTT	CASSVAGGYDTGELFF
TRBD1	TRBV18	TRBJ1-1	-	TGTGCCAGCTCACTAAAGGACAGGCCGGCCGGGGCGGGACAGGCTTTCTTT	CASSLKDRPAGAGQAFF
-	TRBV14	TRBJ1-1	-	TGTGCCAGCAGCCTACCACGGGGGGCTAGTGACACTGAAGCTTTCTTT	CASSLPRGASDTEAFF
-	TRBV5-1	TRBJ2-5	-	TGCGCCAGCAGCCCCAGGGTGGGGGGGCAAGAAGAGACCCAGTACTTC	CASSPRVGGQEETQYF
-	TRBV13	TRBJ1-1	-	TGTGCCAGCAGCCCCGGGGGTGAAGCTTTCTTT	CASSPGGEAFF
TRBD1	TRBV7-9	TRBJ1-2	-	TGTGCCAGCAGCTTACCACAGGGGGGAGGCTACACCTTC	CASSLPQGGGYTF
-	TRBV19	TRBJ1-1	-	TGTGCCAGTAGTATAGTGGCCCTTGCGGACTCCATCTTT	CASSIVALADSIF
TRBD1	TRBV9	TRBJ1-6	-	TGTGCCAGCAGCGTAGAGGGGGCAGATAATTCACCCCTCCACTTT	CASSVEGADNSPLHF
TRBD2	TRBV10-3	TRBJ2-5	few	TGTGCCATCAGTGAGTCGGAAAGCGGGACTCGGGAGACCCAGTACTTC	CAISESESGTRETQYF
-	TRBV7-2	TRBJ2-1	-	TGTGCCAGCGGGTTAGACAGTATTGAGCAGTTCTTC	CASGLDSIEQFF
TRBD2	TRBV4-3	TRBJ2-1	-	TGCGCCAGCAGCCACTCCACGTCAGCGGGGGGTTACAATGAGCAGTTCTTC	CASSHSTSAGGYNEQFF
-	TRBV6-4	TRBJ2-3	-	TGTGCCAGCAGTGACTCGACTTCCAACACAGATACGCAGTATTTT	CASSDSTSNTDTQYF
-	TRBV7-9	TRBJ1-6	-	TGTTCCAGCAGCCGGACAGATTGGAATTCACCCCTCCACTTT	CSSSRTDWNSPLHF
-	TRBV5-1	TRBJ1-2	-	TGCGCCAGCAGCTTGGCAGCTAGAGATCTCTACTATGGCTACACCTTC	CASSLAARDLYYGYTF
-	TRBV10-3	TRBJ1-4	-	TGTGCCATCAGTGACAGCGGGGAAAAACTGTTTTTT	CAISDSGEKLFF
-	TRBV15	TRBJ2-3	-	TGTGCCACCGGGTCGGGAGACACAGATACGCAGTATTTT	CATGSGDTDTQYF
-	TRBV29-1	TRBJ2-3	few	TGCAGCGTTGAAGGGCAGGGTATCGATACGCAGTATTTT	CSVEGQGIDTQYF
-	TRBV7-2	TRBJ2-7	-	TGTGCCAGCAGCTTGGAGGAAGCCTCCTACGAGCAGTACTTC	CASSLEEASYEQYF
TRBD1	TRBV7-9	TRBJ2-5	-	TGTGCCAGCAGCTACGGGACAGGGGGCGTGGAGACCCAGTACTTC	CASSYGTGGVETQYF
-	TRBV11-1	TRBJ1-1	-	TGTGCCAGCAGCCACATGAACACTGAAGCTTTCTTT	CASSHMNTEAFF
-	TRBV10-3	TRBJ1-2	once	TGTGCCATCAGTGTAAAGGGCGAGGGGGAAGGCTACACCTTC	CAISVKGEGEGYTF
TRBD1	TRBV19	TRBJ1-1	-	TGTGCCAGTAGTACCCTCAGGGGGCGCGGCACTGAAGCTTTCTTT	CASSTLRGRGTEAFF
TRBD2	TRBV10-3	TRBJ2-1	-	TGTGCCATCAGTGATCCGAGGGGGAGCGGGGGGGCCGAGGGGGCCAATGAGCAGTTCTTC	CAISDPRGSGGAEGANEQFF
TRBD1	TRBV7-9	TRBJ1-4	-	TGTGCCAGCAGCCCCCGACAGGGTTCTAATGAAAAACTGTTTTTT	CASSPRQGSNEKLFF
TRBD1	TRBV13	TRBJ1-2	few	TGTGCCAGCAGCTTAACACAGGGGATGGATGGCTACACCTTC	CASSLTQGMDGYTF
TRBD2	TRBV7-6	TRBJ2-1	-	TGTGCCAGCAGCTTACCCACGGGAGGACGCCACAATGAGCAGTTCTTC	CASSLPTGGRHNEQFF
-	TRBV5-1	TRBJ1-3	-	TGCGCCAGCAGCTTGGCAGGGATATCACTGGGAAACACCATATATTTT	CASSLAGISLGNTIYF